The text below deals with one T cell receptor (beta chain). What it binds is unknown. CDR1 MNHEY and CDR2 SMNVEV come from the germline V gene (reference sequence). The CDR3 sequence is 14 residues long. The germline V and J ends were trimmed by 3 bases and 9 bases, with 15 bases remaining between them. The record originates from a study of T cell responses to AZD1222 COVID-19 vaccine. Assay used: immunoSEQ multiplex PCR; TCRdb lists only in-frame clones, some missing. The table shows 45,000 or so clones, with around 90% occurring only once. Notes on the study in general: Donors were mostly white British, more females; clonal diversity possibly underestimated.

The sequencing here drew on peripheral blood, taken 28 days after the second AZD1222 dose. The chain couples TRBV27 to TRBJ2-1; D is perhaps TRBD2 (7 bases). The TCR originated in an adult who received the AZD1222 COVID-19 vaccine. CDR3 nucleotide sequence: TGTGCCAGCAGTTTGGGAGGGTGGGGGGCTGAGCAGTTCTTC. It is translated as CASSLGGWGAEQFF.